The 7 T cell receptor beta chains below were found in one sample sequenced in a study of T cells in Graves' hyperthyroidism and ophthalmopathy. Using RNA transcripts as the source, TCR beta CDR3 regions were amplified. The TCR CDR3 was amplified in a first-round RT-PCR using the HTBI primer set. Each CDR3 protein is one row after TCRdb ran MiXCR on the multiplex PCR reads. The table includes 350,000 to 400,000 distinct CDR3 sequences, about 20% detected once. Sequencing input: blood. The receptors shown here come from a young woman with Graves' hyperthyroidism.

This clonotype showed up many times. The V call is TRBV6-2 or TRBV6-3, the J call TRBJ2-7, with D unclear. Between the trimmed V and J ends, which lost 1 base and 2 bases, there was a span of 6 bases. CDR1 is MNHEY and CDR2 is SVGEGT in the germline V gene. There are 13 residues in the CDR3. The CDR3 is CASSYWRTYEQYF. The CDR3 bases are TGTGCCAGCAGTTACTGGAGAACCTACGAGCAGTACTTC.

This clonotype was observed many times. V is TRBV6-1 and J is TRBJ2-7; 8 bases are shared with TRBD2. V trimming: 2 bases; J trimming: 3 bases; junction bases outside the gene matches: 3. The V gene's germline CDR1 is MNHNS and CDR2 SASEGT. The CDR3 is made up of 14 amino acids. CDR3 residues: CASSERGLDYEQYF. CDR3 in DNA: TGTGCCAGCAGTGAACGGGGACTAGACTACGAGCAGTACTTC.

The table lists this clonotype with many counts. The gene calls are TRBV6-1 and TRBJ1-1; the D is unclear. The CDR3 has 12 residues. Germline CDR1 MNHNS, CDR2 SASEGT. Trimming removed 2 bases from V and 8 bases from J, with 9 bases in between. The CDR3 protein is CASSELRLEAFF. The CDR3 DNA reads as TGTGCCAGCAGTGAACTCAGGTTAGAAGCTTTCTTT.

This clonotype was seen repeatedly, ten times or more. The V call is TRBV11-2, the J call TRBJ1-5; no firm D call. Deletions cut 4 bases from V and 9 bases from J, with 16 bases between. Looked up from germline, CDR1 is SGHAT and CDR2 is FQNNGV. CDR3 length: 14 residues. The CDR3 sequence: CASSYVSGKRPQHF. The DNA of the CDR3 is TGTGCCAGCAGCTACGTGTCAGGAAAGCGGCCCCAGCATTTT.

This chain joins TRBV6-5 and TRBJ1-1; D is uncertain. The CDR3 loop spans 16 amino acids. CDR1 and CDR2 from the germline V gene are MNHEY and SVGAGI. V gave up 2 bases and J gave up 0 bases, with 13 bases separating them. The CDR3 sequence is CASSYNLLRMNTEAFF. CDR3 sequence (DNA): TGTGCCAGCAGTTACAATCTATTACGAATGAACACTGAAGCTTTCTTT.

In this sample, this clonotype turned up many times. The J gene is TRBJ1-2, the V gene TRBV10-3; 8 bases are shared with TRBD1. The CDR3 totals 13 residues. The V segment lost 0 bases and the J segment 7 bases; nucleotides outside the gene matches: 1. Germline V gene sequence: CDR1 ENHRY, CDR2 SYGVKD. This chain's CDR3 is CAISESQGAGYTF. The CDR3 DNA follows: TGTGCCATCAGTGAGTCGCAGGGGGCTGGCTACACCTTC.

The rearrangement uses TRBV12-3 or TRBV12-4 and TRBJ2-5; the D gene is possibly TRBD2 (5 bases). V gave up 7 bases and J gave up 2 bases, with 14 bases separating them. The CDR3 spans 14 residues. This CDR3 reads CASTPEGMQETQYF. The CDR3 bases are TGTGCCAGCACCCCCGAGGGAATGCAAGAGACCCAGTACTTC.